This entry lists 3 T cell receptor beta chains sequenced from one sample in a study of OX40 agonist ivuxolimab in advanced cancers. Sequencing was performed with immunoSEQ multiplex PCR; in TCRdb, only in-frame clones are kept and a portion is missing. The data contain 15,000 to 20,000 clones, about 83% of them singletons. Sequencing used CD4+ or CD8+ T cells sorted from blood, obtained in a trial of the OX40 agonist ivuxolimab. The receptors were sampled from an adult with an advanced solid tumor such as melanoma, head and neck, liver or kidney cancer.

The V gene is TRBV5-8, the J gene TRBJ1-1; D not certain. The CDR3 sequence is 14 residues long. Germline V gene sequence: CDR1 SGHTS, CDR2 YDEGEE. Trimming removed 5 bases from V and 0 bases from J, with 11 bases in between. CDR3 amino acids: CASRRGGVNTEAFF. In DNA, the CDR3 is TGTGCCAGCAGAAGAGGAGGAGTGAACACTGAAGCTTTCTTT.

The rearrangement uses TRBV6-5 and TRBJ1-6; TRBD1 is a possible D gene (5 bases). The CDR3 has 15 amino acids. The V gene's germline CDR1 is MNHEY and CDR2 SVGAGI. Deletions cut 7 bases from V and 10 bases from J, with 20 bases between. CDR3 sequence (DNA): TGTGCCAGCACCATGGGGCAGGGCTTTCGGTCACCCCTCCACTTT. As protein: CASTMGQGFRSPLHF.

The chain is built from TRBV6-9 and TRBJ2-2; 9 nucleotides match TRBD1. Germline V gene sequence: CDR1 MNHGY, CDR2 SVAAGI. The junction had 6 bases not matched to a gene; V was cut back by 6 bases and J by 4 bases. This CDR3 spans 15 amino acids. The CDR3 DNA sequence: TGTGCCAGCAGGCCCCCGGGACAGGGCACCGGGGAGCTGTTTTTT. Protein: CASRPPGQGTGELFF.